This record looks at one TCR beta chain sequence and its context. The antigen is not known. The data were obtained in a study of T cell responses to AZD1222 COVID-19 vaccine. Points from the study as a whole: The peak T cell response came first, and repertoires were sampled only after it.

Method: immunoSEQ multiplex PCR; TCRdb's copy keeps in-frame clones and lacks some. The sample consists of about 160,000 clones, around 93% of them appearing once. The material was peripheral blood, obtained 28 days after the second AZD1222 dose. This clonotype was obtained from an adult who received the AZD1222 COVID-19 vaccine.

CDR3 residues: CASSLVQGYGYTF. CDR3 bases: TGTGCCAGCAGCTTGGTACAGGGCTATGGCTACACCTTC. The J gene is TRBJ1-2, the V gene TRBV5-6, with a tentative D call TRBD1 (6 bases). Trimming removed 0 bases at V and 4 bases at J, with 7 bases between. Looked up from germline, CDR1 is SGHDT and CDR2 is YYEEEE. The CDR3 spans 13 residues.